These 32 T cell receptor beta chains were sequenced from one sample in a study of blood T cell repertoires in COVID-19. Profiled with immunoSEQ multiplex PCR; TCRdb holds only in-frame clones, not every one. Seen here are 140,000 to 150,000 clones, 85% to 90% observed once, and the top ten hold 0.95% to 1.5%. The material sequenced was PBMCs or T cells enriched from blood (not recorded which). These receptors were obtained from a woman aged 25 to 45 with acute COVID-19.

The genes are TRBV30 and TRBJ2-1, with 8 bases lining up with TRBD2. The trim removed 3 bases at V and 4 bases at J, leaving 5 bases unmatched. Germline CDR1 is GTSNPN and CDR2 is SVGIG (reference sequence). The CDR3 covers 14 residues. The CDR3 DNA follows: TGTGCCTGGAGCGAACTAGCGGTTTACAATGAGCAGTTCTTC. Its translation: CAWSELAVYNEQFF.

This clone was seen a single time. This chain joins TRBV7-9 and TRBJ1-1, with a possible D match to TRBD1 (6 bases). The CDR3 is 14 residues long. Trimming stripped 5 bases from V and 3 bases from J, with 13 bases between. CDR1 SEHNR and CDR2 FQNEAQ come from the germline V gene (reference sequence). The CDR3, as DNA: TGTGCCAGCAGCCAGATTAACAGGGACACTGAAGCTTTCTTT. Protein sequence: CASSQINRDTEAFF.

CDR3 residues: CASSLGGTEDQPQHF. The CDR3 DNA follows: TGTGCCAGCAGCTTAGGGGGGACTGAGGATCAGCCCCAGCATTTT. J is TRBJ1-5 and V is TRBV13; possibly TRBD1 for D (5 bases). This CDR3 has 15 residues. The germline V and J ends were trimmed by 0 bases and 5 bases, with 11 bases remaining between them. CDR1 is PRHDT and CDR2 is FYEKMQ in the germline V gene (reference sequence).

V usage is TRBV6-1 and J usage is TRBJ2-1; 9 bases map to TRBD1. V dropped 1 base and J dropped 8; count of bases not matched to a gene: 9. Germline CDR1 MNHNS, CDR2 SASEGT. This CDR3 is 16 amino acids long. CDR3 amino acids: CASSEGWTGDWHEQFF. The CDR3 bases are TGTGCCAGCAGTGAAGGGTGGACAGGGGATTGGCATGAGCAGTTCTTC.

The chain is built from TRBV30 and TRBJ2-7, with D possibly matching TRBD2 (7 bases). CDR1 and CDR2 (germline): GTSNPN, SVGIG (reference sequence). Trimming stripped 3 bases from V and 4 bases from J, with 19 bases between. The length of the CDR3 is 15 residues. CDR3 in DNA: TGTGCCTGGAGCCTTCAGGGGAGGGGTGATTACGAGCAGTACTTC. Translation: CAWSLQGRGDYEQYF.

CDR3 DNA sequence: TGTGCCAGCAGTTTCAGTGACAGGCCCTACGAGCAGTACTTC. Its protein is CASSFSDRPYEQYF. The chain couples TRBV28 to TRBJ2-7; TRBD1 might be the D (6 bases). Trimming cost V 3 bases and J 2 bases, with 11 bases left between them. The CDR3 consists of 14 residues. In germline, CDR1 is MDHEN, CDR2 SYDVKM.

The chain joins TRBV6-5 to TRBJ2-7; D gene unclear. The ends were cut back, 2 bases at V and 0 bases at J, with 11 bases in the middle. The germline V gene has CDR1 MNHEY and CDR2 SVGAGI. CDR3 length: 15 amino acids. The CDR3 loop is CASSYGVPRSYEQYF. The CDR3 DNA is TGTGCCAGCAGTTACGGAGTACCTCGCTCCTACGAGCAGTACTTC.

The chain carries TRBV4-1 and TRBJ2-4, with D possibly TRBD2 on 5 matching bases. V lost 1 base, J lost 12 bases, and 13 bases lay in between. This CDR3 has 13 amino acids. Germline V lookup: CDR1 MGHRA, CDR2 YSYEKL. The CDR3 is CASSQVGLAAQYF. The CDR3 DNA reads TGCGCCAGCAGCCAAGTAGGGCTAGCTGCTCAGTACTTC.

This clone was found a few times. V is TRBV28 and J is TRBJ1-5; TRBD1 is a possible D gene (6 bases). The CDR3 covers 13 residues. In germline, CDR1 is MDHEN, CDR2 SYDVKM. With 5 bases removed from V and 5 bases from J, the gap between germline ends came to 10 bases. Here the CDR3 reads CASSLDSHQPQHF. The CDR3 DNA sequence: TGTGCCAGCAGTCTGGACAGCCATCAGCCCCAGCATTTT.

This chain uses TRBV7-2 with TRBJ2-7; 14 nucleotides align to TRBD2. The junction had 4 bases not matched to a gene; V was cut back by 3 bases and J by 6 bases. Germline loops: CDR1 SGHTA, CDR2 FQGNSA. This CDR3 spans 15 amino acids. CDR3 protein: CASSLEGLAGVEQYF. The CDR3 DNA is TGTGCCAGCAGCTTGGAGGGACTAGCGGGAGTCGAGCAGTACTTC.

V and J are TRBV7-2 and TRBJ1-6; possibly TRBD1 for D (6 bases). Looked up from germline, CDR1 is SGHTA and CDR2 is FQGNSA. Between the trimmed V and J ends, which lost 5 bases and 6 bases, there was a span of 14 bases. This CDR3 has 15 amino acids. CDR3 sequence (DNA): TGTGCCAGCAGCCCGCGGACAGTTTTTAATTCACCCCTCCACTTT. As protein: CASSPRTVFNSPLHF.

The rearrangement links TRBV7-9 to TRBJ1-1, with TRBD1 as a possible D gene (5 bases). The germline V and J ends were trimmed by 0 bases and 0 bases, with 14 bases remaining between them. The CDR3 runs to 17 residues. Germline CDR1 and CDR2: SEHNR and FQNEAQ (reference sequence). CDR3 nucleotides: TGTGCCAGCAGCTTAGCTCCGGGGGTGGGGATGAACACTGAAGCTTTCTTT. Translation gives CASSLAPGVGMNTEAFF.

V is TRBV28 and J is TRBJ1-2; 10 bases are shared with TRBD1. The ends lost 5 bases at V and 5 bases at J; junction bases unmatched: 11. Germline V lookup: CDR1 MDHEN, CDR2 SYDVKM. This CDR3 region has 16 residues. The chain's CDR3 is CASSPRGTGDRYGYTF. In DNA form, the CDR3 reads TGTGCCAGCAGTCCAAGGGGGACAGGGGATAGGTATGGCTACACCTTC.

DNA for the CDR3: TGTGCCAGCAGCCAAGCTACCCCTGAAGCTTTCTTT. It is translated as CASSQATPEAFF. The chain carries TRBV16 and TRBJ1-1; D not certain. The CDR3 extends over 12 amino acids. V was pared by 2 bases and J by 6 bases, with 7 bases between. Germline V CDR1 and CDR2: KGHSY, FQNENV.

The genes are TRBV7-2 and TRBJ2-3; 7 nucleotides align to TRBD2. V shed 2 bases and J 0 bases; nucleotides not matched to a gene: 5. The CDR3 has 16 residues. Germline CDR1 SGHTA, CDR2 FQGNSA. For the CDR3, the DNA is TGTGCCAGCAGCTTACGACCAGCGGGGAGCACAGATACGCAGTATTTT. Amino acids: CASSLRPAGSTDTQYF.

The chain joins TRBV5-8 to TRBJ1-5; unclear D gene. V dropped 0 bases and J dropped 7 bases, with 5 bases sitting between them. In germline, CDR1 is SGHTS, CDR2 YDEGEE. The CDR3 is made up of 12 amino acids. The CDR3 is CASSLVAQPQHF. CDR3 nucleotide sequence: TGTGCCAGCAGCTTGGTGGCCCAGCCCCAGCATTTT.

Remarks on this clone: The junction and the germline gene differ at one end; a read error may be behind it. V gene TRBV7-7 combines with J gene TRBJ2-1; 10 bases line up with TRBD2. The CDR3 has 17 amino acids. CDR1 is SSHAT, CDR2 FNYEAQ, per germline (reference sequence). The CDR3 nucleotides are TGTGCTAGCAGCTTAGGAGCTAGCGGGAGCGGGTACAATGAGCAGTTCTTC. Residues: CASSLGASGSGYNEQFF.

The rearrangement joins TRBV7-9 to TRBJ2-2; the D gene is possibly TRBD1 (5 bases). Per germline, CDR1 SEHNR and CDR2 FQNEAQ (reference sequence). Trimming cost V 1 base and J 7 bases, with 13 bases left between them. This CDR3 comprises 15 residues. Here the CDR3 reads CASSLGAGSVGELFF. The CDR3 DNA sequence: TGTGCCAGCAGCTTAGGGGCAGGGTCCGTCGGGGAGCTGTTTTTT.

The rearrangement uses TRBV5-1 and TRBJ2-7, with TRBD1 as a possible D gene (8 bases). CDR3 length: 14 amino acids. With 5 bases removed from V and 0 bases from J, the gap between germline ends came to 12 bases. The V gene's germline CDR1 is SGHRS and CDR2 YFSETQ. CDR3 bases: TGCGCCAGCAGTACAGGGGGGGCCTCCTACGAGCAGTACTTC. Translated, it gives CASSTGGASYEQYF.

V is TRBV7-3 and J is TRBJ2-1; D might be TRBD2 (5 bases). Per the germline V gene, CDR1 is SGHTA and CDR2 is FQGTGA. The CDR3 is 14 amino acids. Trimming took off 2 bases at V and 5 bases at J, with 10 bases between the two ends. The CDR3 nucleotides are TGTGCCAGCAGCTTACTTGGGGAGAACAATGAGCAGTTCTTC. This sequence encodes CASSLLGENNEQFF.

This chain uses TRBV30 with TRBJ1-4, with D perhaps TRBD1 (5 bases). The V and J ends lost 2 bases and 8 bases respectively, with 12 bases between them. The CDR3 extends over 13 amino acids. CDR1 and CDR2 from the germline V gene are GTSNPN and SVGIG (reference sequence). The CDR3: CAWSRQKGEKLFF. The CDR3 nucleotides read TGTGCCTGGAGTAGACAGAAAGGGGAAAAACTGTTTTTT. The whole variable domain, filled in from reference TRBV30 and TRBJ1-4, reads SQTIHQWPATLVQPVGSPLSLECTVEGTSNPNLYWYRQAAGRGLQLLFYSVGIGQISSEVPQNLSASRPQDRQFILSSKKLLLSDSGFYLCAWSRQKGEKLFFGSGTQLSVL.

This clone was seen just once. The CDR3 DNA reads as TGTGCCAGCAGTGACCGGGCTTCGCTCCGGAGGTATCATGAGCAGTTCTTC. It codes for CASSDRASLRRYHEQFF. This chain uses TRBV25-1 with TRBJ2-1; possibly TRBD2 for D (5 bases). The length of the CDR3 is 17 residues. The V end was cut by 3 bases, the J end by 8 bases, with 23 bases between. Germline V gene sequence: CDR1 MGHDK, CDR2 SYGVNS.

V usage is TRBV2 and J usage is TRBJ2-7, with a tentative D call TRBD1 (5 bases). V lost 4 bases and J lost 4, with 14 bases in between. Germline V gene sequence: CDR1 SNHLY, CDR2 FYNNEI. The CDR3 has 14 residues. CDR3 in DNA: TGTGCCAGCAGTGGGGGCCGCTTAGGGTACGAGCAGTACTTC. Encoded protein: CASSGGRLGYEQYF.

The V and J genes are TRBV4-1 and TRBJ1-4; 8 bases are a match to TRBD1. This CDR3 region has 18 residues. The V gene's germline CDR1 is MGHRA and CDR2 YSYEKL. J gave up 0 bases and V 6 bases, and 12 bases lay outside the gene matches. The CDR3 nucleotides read TGCGCCAGCAGTCTAAAGTTGGGACAGGTTGCAACTAATGAAAAACTGTTTTTT. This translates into CASSLKLGQVATNEKLFF.

As DNA, the CDR3 is TGTGCCAGCAGCCGGACAGGGTTTTATGGCTACACCTTC. Encoded protein: CASSRTGFYGYTF. This chain uses TRBV28 with TRBJ1-2, with 8 bases that match TRBD1. Trimming took 6 bases from V and 5 from J; bases not matched to a gene: 5. CDR1 is MDHEN, CDR2 SYDVKM, per germline. The CDR3 runs 13 residues.

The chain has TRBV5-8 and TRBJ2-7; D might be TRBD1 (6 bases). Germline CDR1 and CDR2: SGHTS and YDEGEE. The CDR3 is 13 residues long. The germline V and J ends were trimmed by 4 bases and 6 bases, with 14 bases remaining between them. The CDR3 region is CASSHRDNPEQYF. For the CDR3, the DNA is TGTGCCAGCAGCCACCGGGACAACCCCGAGCAGTACTTC.

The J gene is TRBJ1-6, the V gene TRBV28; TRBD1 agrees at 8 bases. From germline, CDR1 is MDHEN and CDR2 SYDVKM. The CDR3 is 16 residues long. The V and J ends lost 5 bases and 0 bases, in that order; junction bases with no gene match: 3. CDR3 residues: CASSPRGRSYNSPLHF. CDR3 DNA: TGTGCCAGCAGTCCCAGGGGGCGCTCCTATAATTCACCCCTCCACTTT.

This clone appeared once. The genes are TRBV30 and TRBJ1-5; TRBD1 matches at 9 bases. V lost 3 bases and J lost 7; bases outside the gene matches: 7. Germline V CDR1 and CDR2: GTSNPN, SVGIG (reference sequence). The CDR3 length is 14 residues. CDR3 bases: TGTGCCTGGAGACCGGGACAGGGCGACCAGCCCCAGCATTTT. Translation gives CAWRPGQGDQPQHF.

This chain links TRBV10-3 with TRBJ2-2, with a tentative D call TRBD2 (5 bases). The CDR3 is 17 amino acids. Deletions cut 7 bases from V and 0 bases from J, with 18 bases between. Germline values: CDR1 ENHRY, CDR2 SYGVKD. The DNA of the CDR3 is TGTGCCATCAACCGGAAAGACTACACCTCGAACACCGGGGAGCTGTTTTTT. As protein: CAINRKDYTSNTGELFF.

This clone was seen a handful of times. The CDR3 sequence: CASSDRSLSQHF. CDR3 DNA: TGTGCCAGCAGTGACAGGTCCTTATCCCAGCATTTT. The chain recombines TRBV6-1 with TRBJ1-5; D is uncertain. The germline V gene has CDR1 MNHNS and CDR2 SASEGT. There are 12 residues in the CDR3. Between the trimmed V and J ends, which lost 3 bases and 11 bases, there was a span of 11 bases.

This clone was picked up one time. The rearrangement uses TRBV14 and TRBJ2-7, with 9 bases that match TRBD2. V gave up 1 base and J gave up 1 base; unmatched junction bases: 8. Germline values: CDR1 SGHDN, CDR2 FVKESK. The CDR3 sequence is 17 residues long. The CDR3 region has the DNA TGTGCCAGCAGCCAAGGGGCTTTGCGGGGGGGTTCCTACGAGCAGTACTTC. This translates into CASSQGALRGGSYEQYF.

In DNA, the CDR3 is TGCAGCGTTGGTTCGGGAGAGGCTAATCAGCCCCAGCATTTT. It is translated as CSVGSGEANQPQHF. V is TRBV29-1 and J is TRBJ1-5; no definite D call. The ends were cut back, 4 bases at V and 4 bases at J, with 14 bases in the middle. The length of the CDR3 is 14 residues. The V gene's germline CDR1 is SQVTM and CDR2 ANQGSEA.